A selection of T cell receptor beta chains follows, all from one sample in a study of blood T cell repertoires in COVID-19. Sequenced by immunoSEQ multiplex PCR; TCRdb stores in-frame clones only, minus some. The table has roughly 310,000 clones, 85% to 90% seen once. Sequenced: peripheral blood. These receptors were taken from a woman aged 25 to 39 with COVID-19, enrolled during active disease. Each CDR3 is given with its conserved first and last residue. The D gene is left open where the match is weak. For some rows the clone size is stated as once, few or many, or as a class when expanded; others skip it.

clone_size,j_call,d_call,v_call,cdr3_nt,cdr3_aa
.,TRBJ1-3,.,TRBV10-1,TGCGCCAGCAGTGAGTCATCGGGGAGAAGCTCTGGAAACACCATATATTTT,CASSESSGRSSGNTIYF
once,TRBJ2-1,.,TRBV3-1/TRBV3-2,TGTGCCAGCAGCCAAAATCGCAATGAGCAGTTCTTC,CASSQNRNEQFF
.,TRBJ2-1,TRBD2,TRBV3-1/TRBV3-2,TGTGCCAGCAGCGCGCGACTAGCGGGAGAGGGAAATGAGCAGTTCTTC,CASSARLAGEGNEQFF
.,TRBJ2-5,.,TRBV6-5,TGTGCCAGCAGTTACTCGTTTCGGGAGCGGCAAGAGACCCAGTACTTC,CASSYSFRERQETQYF
few,TRBJ1-3,.,TRBV6-1,TGTGCCAGCAGTGAACGGGAAAGGAACACCATATATTTT,CASSERERNTIYF
once,TRBJ1-4,.,TRBV3-1/TRBV3-2,TGTGCCAGCAGCCAGAACAGGAATAGTAATGAAAAACTGTTTTTT,CASSQNRNSNEKLFF
few,TRBJ2-1,TRBD2,TRBV27,TGTGCCAGCAGCCCAATCGGACTAGCGGACCACAATGAGCAGTTCTTC,CASSPIGLADHNEQFF
.,TRBJ2-3,.,TRBV27,TGTGCGACCCGGACAGCGACAGATACGCAGTATTTT,CATRTATDTQYF
.,TRBJ1-2,.,TRBV28,TGTGCCAGCAGCGGGCAGGGGATGTGGGGCTACACCTTC,CASSGQGMWGYTF
once,TRBJ1-1,.,TRBV6-2/TRBV6-3,TGTGCCAGCAGTTACTCGCAGGGGAACACTGAAGCTTTCTTT,CASSYSQGNTEAFF
.,TRBJ2-3,.,TRBV30,TGTGCCTGGAGTGTATTGACGGGGACAGATACGCAGTATTTT,CAWSVLTGTDTQYF
.,TRBJ2-1,.,TRBV5-4,TGTGCCAGCAGCTTGGAGAATCGGGTCGCCTACAATGAGCAGTTCTTC,CASSLENRVAYNEQFF
.,TRBJ2-1,.,TRBV2,TGTGCCAGCAGTGTCAGTCCCTACAATGAGCAGTTCTTC,CASSVSPYNEQFF
.,TRBJ1-5,.,TRBV28,TGTGCCAGCAGTTTATCACAGGGTAGGGGCAATCAGCCCCAGCATTTT,CASSLSQGRGNQPQHF
.,TRBJ2-3,.,TRBV11-2,TGTGCCAGCAGCTTAGGGTTTGGCTGGGCTGTAGATACGCAGTATTTT,CASSLGFGWAVDTQYF
.,TRBJ1-3,TRBD1,TRBV7-3,TGTGCCAGCAGCTTAACAGGGGGCATCGGTGGAAACACCATATATTTT,CASSLTGGIGGNTIYF
.,TRBJ2-2,.,TRBV27,TGTGCCAGCAGTTTCGGAGTCGGCCAGTTGAACACCGGGGAGCTGTTTTTT,CASSFGVGQLNTGELFF
once,TRBJ2-3,.,TRBV29-1,TGCAGCGGCTCTGCGACAGATACGCAGTATTTT,CSGSATDTQYF
.,TRBJ1-5,TRBD1,TRBV6-5,TGTGCCAGCAGAAACGGGGGACAGCCCGAGAGTTCCCAGCATTTT,CASRNGGQPESSQHF
.,TRBJ1-2,.,TRBV6-2/TRBV6-3,TGTGCCAGCAGTGAGCCCGGGAGAGCGCGGATCTATGGCTACACCTTC,CASSEPGRARIYGYTF
.,TRBJ1-1,TRBD1,TRBV6-5,TGTGCCAGCAGCCCGACAGGGGAAGGTGAAGCTTTCTTT,CASSPTGEGEAFF
.,TRBJ2-2,TRBD2,TRBV28,TGTGCCAGCAACCTTAGCGGGAGGGTTACCGGGGAGCTGTTTTTT,CASNLSGRVTGELFF
.,TRBJ2-7,.,TRBV7-9,TGTGCCAGCAGCTTGAGATCCTACGAGCAGTACTTC,CASSLRSYEQYF
.,TRBJ2-7,TRBD2,TRBV27,TGTGCCAGCAGGGGACTAGCGGGACTAGGATCCTACGAGCAGTACTTC,CASRGLAGLGSYEQYF
.,TRBJ1-5,.,TRBV30,TGTGCCTGGAGTGTACGGGGAGGAGGAGGCGGTGGGCCCCAGCATTTT,CAWSVRGGGGGGPQHF
.,TRBJ1-2,TRBD1,TRBV18,TGTGCCAGCTCACCCCGGACAGGGGCGGTAAACTATGGCTACACCTTC,CASSPRTGAVNYGYTF
.,TRBJ2-7,TRBD1,TRBV4-1,TGCGCCAGCAGCCGATCCAGACAGGGAGACGAGCAGTACTTC,CASSRSRQGDEQYF
.,TRBJ2-7,TRBD1,TRBV19,TGTGCCAGTAGTGCCTCGACAGGGGATGTCGGCGAGCAGTACTTC,CASSASTGDVGEQYF
.,TRBJ2-7,TRBD1,TRBV6-1,TGTGCCAGCAGTGAAGGTGGCAGGGGGAAAGACGAGCAGTACTTC,CASSEGGRGKDEQYF